This T cell receptor (beta chain) was recovered during a study of blood T cell repertoires in COVID-19. Study-wide background: Samples representing acute and convalescent COVID-19 were sourced from the United States, Italy and Spain. In each case, the material was cDNA or gDNA derived from T cells, B-cell-depleted T cells, or PBMCs.

CDR1 and CDR2 from the germline V gene are SGHTA and FQGNSA. This CDR3 is 16 amino acids long. V shed 1 base and J 14 bases; nucleotides not matched to a gene: 14. Repertoires were generated with immunoSEQ multiplex PCR, while TCRdb's copy carries only in-frame clones and drops some. The data show some 78,000 clones, around nine tenths seen once. The rearrangement uses TRBV7-2 and TRBJ1-6, with 7 bases aligning to TRBD1. The receptor was derived from a woman of 80 years or more with active or convalescent COVID-19. Material: peripheral blood. For the CDR3, the DNA is TGTGCCAGCAGCTTAGAAGGAGGGGCAGGGGGGCCTTCCCTCCACTTT. Its translation: CASSLEGGAGGPSLHF.